This TCR beta chain was profiled in a study of blood T cells in healthy people across ages. For the second PCR, which ran for about 7 to 11 cycles, a sample-barcoded 5' primer and a J-beta primer mix were used. All cDNA molecules were each tagged by a template-switch adaptor with 12 random nucleotides. TCRdb ran MiXCR on the 5' RACE reads and lists one entry per CDR3 protein. The table shows 800,000 to 900,000 distinct CDR3 sequences, with around 62% occurring only once. CDR1 SGHTA and CDR2 FQGNSA come from the germline V gene. The CDR3 length is 15 residues. The V end was cut by 5 bases, the J end by 5 bases, with 15 bases between. This clonotype occurred once.

This chain uses TRBV7-2 with TRBJ2-2; D remains ambiguous. Sequencing input: blood. The source of this sequence is a man aged 25-45 years in good health. CDR3: CASSPRSVHTGELFF. The CDR3 DNA reads as TGTGCCAGCAGCCCCCGGAGCGTTCATACCGGGGAGCTGTTTTTT.